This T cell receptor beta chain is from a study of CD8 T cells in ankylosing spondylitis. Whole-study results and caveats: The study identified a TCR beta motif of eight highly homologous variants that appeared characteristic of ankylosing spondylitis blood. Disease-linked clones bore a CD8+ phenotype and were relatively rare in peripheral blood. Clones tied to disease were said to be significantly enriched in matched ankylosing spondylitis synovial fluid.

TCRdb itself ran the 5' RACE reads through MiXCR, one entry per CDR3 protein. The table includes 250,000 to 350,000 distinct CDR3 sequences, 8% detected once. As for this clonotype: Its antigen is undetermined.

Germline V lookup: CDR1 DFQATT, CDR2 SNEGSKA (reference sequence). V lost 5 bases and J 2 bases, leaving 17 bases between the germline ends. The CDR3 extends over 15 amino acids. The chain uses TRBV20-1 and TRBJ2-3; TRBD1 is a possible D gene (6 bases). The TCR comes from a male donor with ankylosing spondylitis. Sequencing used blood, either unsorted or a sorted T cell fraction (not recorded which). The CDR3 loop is CSACRDTTITDTQYF. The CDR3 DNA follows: TGCAGTGCTTGCCGGGACACCACCATCACAGATACGCAGTATTTT.